The following is a TCR beta chain sequence with its context. This CDR3 spans 16 amino acids. V dropped 7 bases and J dropped 6 bases, with 24 bases sitting between them. Germline V gene sequence: CDR1 LNHDA, CDR2 SQIVND (reference sequence). These data originate in a study of PD-1 blockade in classical Hodgkin lymphoma. The data were produced by immunoSEQ multiplex PCR, yet TCRdb's version contains in-frame clones alone and is incomplete. The sample holds over 80,000 clones, 80% to 95% seen once. Each patient experienced a relapse that followed autologous stem cell transplantation, and brentuximab vedotin exposure varied.

This clonotype was sampled from a human donor with classical Hodgkin lymphoma. Sequencing used peripheral blood mononuclear cells (PBMCs), obtained at baseline. This chain links TRBV19 with TRBJ1-2; weak D call: TRBD1 (5 bases). CDR3 sequence (DNA): TGTGCCAGTACCCCGACCGGGGGGGGGAGGAATGATGGCTACACCTTC. The encoded protein is CASTPTGGGRNDGYTF.